The 21 T cell receptor beta chains below were found in one sample sequenced in a study of T cell changes during pregnancy in multiple sclerosis. TCRdb's table, derived via immunoSEQ multiplex PCR, lists solely in-frame clones and lacks some. Of 80,000 or so clones detected, approximately 95% appear once; the ten largest clones hold about 0.94%. The sample consisted of peripheral blood, taken in the second trimester of pregnancy. These receptors all stem from a female donor in good health, enrolled as a control in a pregnancy study.

This chain connects TRBV2 to TRBJ2-7; D possibly corresponds to TRBD2 (5 bases). Germline V gene sequence: CDR1 SNHLY, CDR2 FYNNEI. V was pared by 0 bases and J by 2 bases, with 14 bases between. CDR3 length: 16 residues. The DNA for the CDR3 is TGTGCCAGCAGTGAAGCGTTCGGGCGGGTTACCTACGAGCAGTACTTC. Translated, it gives CASSEAFGRVTYEQYF. Complete variable domain (other parts from reference TRBV2 and TRBJ2-7): EPEVTQTPSHQVTQMGQEVILRCVPISNHLYFYWYRQILGQKVEFLVSFYNNEISEKSEIFDDQFSVERPDGSNFTLKIRSTKLEDSAMYFCASSEAFGRVTYEQYFGPGTRLTVT.

CDR3 sequence: CASSLIGTGNQPQHF. The CDR3 coding sequence is TGTGCCAGCAGTTTGATTGGGACAGGCAATCAGCCCCAGCATTTT. The J gene is TRBJ1-5, the V gene TRBV28, with 7 bases aligning to TRBD1. V trimming: 3 bases; J trimming: 2 bases; junction bases outside the gene matches: 4. Germline-derived CDR1 and CDR2 are MDHEN and SYDVKM. The CDR3 loop spans 15 amino acids. Full variable domain (missing parts from reference TRBV28 and TRBJ1-5): DVKVTQSSRYLVKRTGEKVFLECVQDMDHENMFWYRQDPGLGLRLIYFSYDVKMKEKGDIPEGYSVSREKKERFSLILESASTNQTSMYLCASSLIGTGNQPQHFGDGTRLSIL.

V is TRBV7-9 and J is TRBJ2-1, with D maybe TRBD2 (6 bases). Deletions cut 4 bases from V and 0 bases from J, with 16 bases between. The CDR3 length is 17 residues. Germline loops: CDR1 SEHNR, CDR2 FQNEAQ (reference sequence). CDR3: CASSSPSAGRSYNEQFF. In nucleotides, the CDR3 is TGTGCCAGCAGCTCCCCCTCGGCGGGACGCTCCTACAATGAGCAGTTCTTC. Filled out from reference TRBV7-9 and TRBJ2-1, the complete variable domain reads DTGVSQNPRHKITKRGQNVTFRCDPISEHNRLYWYRQTLGQGPEFLTYFQNEAQLEKSRLLSDRFSAERPKGSFSTLEIQRTEQGDSAMYLCASSSPSAGRSYNEQFFGPGTRLTVL.

This clone was found once. In DNA form, the CDR3 reads TGTGCCAGCACTCAACTAGCGGGAGCATCCGGGGAGCTGTTTTTT. It is translated as CASTQLAGASGELFF. This sequence joins TRBV6-6 and TRBJ2-2; 11 bases fit TRBD2. The CDR3 has 15 amino acids. CDR1 and CDR2 (germline): MNHNY, SVGAGI (reference sequence). The ends lost 7 bases at V and 6 bases at J; junction bases unmatched: 7.

CDR3: CASSALAGVLETQYF. CDR3 DNA: TGTGCCAGCAGCGCCCTAGCGGGAGTTTTGGAGACCCAGTACTTC. The rearrangement joins TRBV7-2 to TRBJ2-5, with 10 positions matching TRBD2. This CDR3 is 15 amino acids long. V was pared by 5 bases and J by 5 bases, with 8 bases of the junction left unmatched. Germline CDR1 reads SGHTA; CDR2 reads FQGNSA.

V usage is TRBV20-1 and J usage is TRBJ2-1; D remains ambiguous. Germline V lookup: CDR1 DFQATT, CDR2 SNEGSKA (reference sequence). This CDR3 is built from 11 residues. Trimming left V 1 base short and J 9 bases short, with 7 bases between. CDR3: CSARGYGEQFF. DNA for the CDR3: TGCAGTGCTAGAGGCTATGGTGAGCAGTTCTTC.

V gene TRBV28 combines with J gene TRBJ1-5; possibly TRBD1 for D (5 bases). Germline V gene sequence: CDR1 MDHEN, CDR2 SYDVKM. CDR3 size: 15 residues. V lost 3 bases and J 4 bases, leaving 13 bases between the germline ends. The CDR3 here is CASSFLGAGNQPQHF. The CDR3 DNA reads as TGTGCCAGCAGTTTTTTAGGGGCGGGGAATCAGCCCCAGCATTTT.

The chain joins TRBV28 to TRBJ2-1, with 9 bases aligning to TRBD2. Germline V gene sequence: CDR1 MDHEN, CDR2 SYDVKM. V was clipped by 7 bases and J by 4 bases; unmatched bases: 8. This CDR3 has 15 amino acids. CDR3 sequence: CASTSASGAYNEQFF. The CDR3 coding sequence is TGTGCCAGCACCTCGGCTAGCGGGGCATACAATGAGCAGTTCTTC.

V gene TRBV15 combines with J gene TRBJ1-5; 7 positions agree with TRBD1. V lost 5 bases and J lost 4; bases outside the gene matches: 8. CDR1 and CDR2 from the germline V gene are LNHNV and YYDKDF (reference sequence). The CDR3 is 15 residues long. CDR3 region: CATSAGQMGNQPQHF. Written as DNA, the CDR3 is TGTGCCACCAGCGCGGGACAGATGGGGAATCAGCCCCAGCATTTT.

The rearrangement joins TRBV7-9 to TRBJ2-1, with D possibly TRBD2 on 6 matching bases. The CDR3 is 15 amino acids. Germline V lookup: CDR1 SEHNR, CDR2 FQNEAQ (reference sequence). With 1 base removed from V and 8 bases from J, the gap between germline ends came to 15 bases. CDR3 in DNA: TGTGCCAGCAGCTTAGTAGCGGATTCCCCGTATGAGCAGTTCTTC. Protein: CASSLVADSPYEQFF.

This chain uses TRBV4-1 with TRBJ2-7, with 12 bases matching TRBD1. The CDR3 runs 16 residues. Germline V gene lookup returns CDR1 MGHRA and CDR2 YSYEKL. J gave up 4 bases and V 4 bases, and 8 bases lay outside the gene matches. CDR3 bases: TGCGCCAGCAGCCTCCTGGTGGGACAGGGGGCTTACGAGCAGTACTTC. This encodes CASSLLVGQGAYEQYF.

This rearrangement joins TRBV28 to TRBJ2-1; D perhaps matches TRBD1 (5 bases). V was pared by 5 bases and J by 7 bases, with 18 bases between. Looked up from germline, CDR1 is MDHEN and CDR2 is SYDVKM. The CDR3 extends over 15 amino acids. CDR3 nucleotide sequence: TGTGCCAGCAGTCGGCCAGGGATTGAGTCGAATGAGCAGTTCTTC. Protein sequence: CASSRPGIESNEQFF.

Comment on this clone: The identical CDR3 is also encoded by other nucleotide sequences in the sample. V gene TRBV15 combines with J gene TRBJ1-1; 9 bases fit TRBD1. Germline CDR1 reads LNHNV; CDR2 reads YYDKDF (reference sequence). The J segment lost 0 bases and the V segment lost 0 bases, leaving 5 bases of the junction unmatched. This CDR3 has 17 amino acids. Here the CDR3 reads CATSRDATGGLNTEAFF. The CDR3 bases are TGTGCCACCAGCAGAGATGCGACAGGGGGTTTGAACACTGAAGCTTTCTTT.

Written as DNA, the CDR3 is TGCAGCGGAGTTGCGGTAACTGAAGCTTTCTTT. Translating it yields CSGVAVTEAFF. The chain links TRBV29-1 to TRBJ1-1, with D uncertain. Trimming removed 7 bases from V and 5 bases from J, with 11 bases in between. CDR3 length: 11 amino acids. The V gene's germline CDR1 is SQVTM and CDR2 ANQGSEA. Drawing the rest from reference TRBV29-1 and TRBJ1-1, the complete variable domain is SAVISQKPSRDICQRGTSLTIQCQVDSQVTMMFWYRQQPGQSLTLIATANQGSEATYESGFVIDKFPISRPNLTFSTLTVSNMSPEDSSIYLCSGVAVTEAFFGQGTRLTVV.

This chain joins TRBV5-1 and TRBJ2-7; TRBD2 aligns across 10 bases. In germline, CDR1 is SGHRS, CDR2 YFSETQ. The J segment lost 3 bases and the V segment lost 4 bases, leaving 7 bases of the junction unmatched. There are 15 residues in the CDR3. CDR3 sequence: CASSPSGSPFYEQYF. The CDR3 nucleotides are TGCGCCAGCAGCCCTAGCGGGAGCCCATTCTACGAGCAGTACTTC. Full variable domain (rest looked up from reference TRBV5-1 and TRBJ2-7): KAGVTQTPRYLIKTRGQQVTLSCSPISGHRSVSWYQQTPGQGLQFLFEYFSETQRNKGNFPGRFSGRQFSNSRSEMNVSTLELGDSALYLCASSPSGSPFYEQYFGPGTRLTVT.

The gene calls are TRBV6-1 and TRBJ1-3; tentative D call: TRBD1 (6 bases). The CDR3 consists of 15 residues. Trimming cost V 3 bases and J 2 bases, with 11 bases left between them. Per germline, CDR1 MNHNS and CDR2 SASEGT. The CDR3 DNA reads TGTGCCAGCAGTGACCTGGGGGCTGCTGGAAACACCATATATTTT. Its translation is CASSDLGAAGNTIYF.

V usage is TRBV4-1 and J usage is TRBJ2-7, with D perhaps TRBD2 (5 bases). The germline V gene encodes CDR1 MGHRA and CDR2 YSYEKL. The CDR3 extends over 15 amino acids. Trimming took off 3 bases at V and 2 bases at J, with 14 bases between the two ends. This CDR3 reads CASSHPQSGPYEQYF. CDR3 DNA: TGCGCCAGCAGCCATCCCCAAAGCGGTCCCTACGAGCAGTACTTC.

This chain connects TRBV19 to TRBJ1-4; the D gene is possibly TRBD1 (6 bases). V was clipped by 7 bases and J by 3 bases, with 12 bases between them. This CDR3 has 14 amino acids. From germline, CDR1 is LNHDA and CDR2 SQIVND (reference sequence). The CDR3 loop reads CASTARGSNEKLFF. CDR3 sequence (DNA): TGTGCCAGTACGGCCAGGGGTTCTAATGAAAAACTGTTTTTT.

The chain employs TRBV18 and TRBJ2-2, with 7 bases matching TRBD1. In germline, CDR1 is KGHSH, CDR2 LQKENI. The V segment lost 1 base and the J segment 3 bases; nucleotides outside the gene matches: 8. This CDR3 contains 17 residues. CDR3 sequence: CASSPRAPGGDTGELFF. Written as DNA, the CDR3 is TGTGCCAGCTCACCACGGGCCCCAGGGGGAGACACCGGGGAGCTGTTTTTT.

This sequence joins TRBV9 and TRBJ2-7; a weak D match, TRBD2 (6 bases). Per the germline V gene, CDR1 is SGDLS and CDR2 is YYNGEE. V lost 0 bases to trimming and J lost 7 bases, with 11 bases between them. The CDR3 runs to 13 residues. This chain's CDR3 is CASSVGGLTEQYF. The CDR3 DNA reads TGTGCCAGCAGCGTAGGGGGACTTACGGAGCAGTACTTC.

This rearrangement joins TRBV19 to TRBJ2-2, with a possible D match to TRBD1 (6 bases). Per the germline V gene, CDR1 is LNHDA and CDR2 is SQIVND (reference sequence). The CDR3 spans 16 residues. V gave up 0 bases and J gave up 6 bases, with 14 bases separating them. Here the CDR3 reads CASSIDPGRGSGELFF. The CDR3 DNA sequence: TGTGCCAGTAGTATAGATCCGGGAAGGGGGTCCGGGGAGCTGTTTTTT.